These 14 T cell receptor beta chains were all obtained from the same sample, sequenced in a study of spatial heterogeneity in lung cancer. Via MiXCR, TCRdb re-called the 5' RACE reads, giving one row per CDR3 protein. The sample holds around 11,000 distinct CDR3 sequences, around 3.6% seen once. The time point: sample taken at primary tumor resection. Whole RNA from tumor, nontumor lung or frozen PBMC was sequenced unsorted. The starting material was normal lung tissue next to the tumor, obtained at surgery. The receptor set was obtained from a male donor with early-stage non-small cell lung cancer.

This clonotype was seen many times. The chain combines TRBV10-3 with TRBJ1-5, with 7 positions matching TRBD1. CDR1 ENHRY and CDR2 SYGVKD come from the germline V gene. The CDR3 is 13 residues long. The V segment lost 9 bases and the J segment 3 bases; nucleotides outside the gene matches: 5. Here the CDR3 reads CAITGDANQPQHF. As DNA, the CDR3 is TGTGCCATTACAGGGGACGCCAATCAGCCCCAGCATTTT.

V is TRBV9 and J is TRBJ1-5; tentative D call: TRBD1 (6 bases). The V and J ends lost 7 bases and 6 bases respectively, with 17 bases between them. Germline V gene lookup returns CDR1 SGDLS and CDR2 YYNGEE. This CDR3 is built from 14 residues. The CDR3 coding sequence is TGTGCCAGCTCCACGACAGGAGGGGGTCAGCCCCAGCATTTT. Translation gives CASSTTGGGQPQHF.

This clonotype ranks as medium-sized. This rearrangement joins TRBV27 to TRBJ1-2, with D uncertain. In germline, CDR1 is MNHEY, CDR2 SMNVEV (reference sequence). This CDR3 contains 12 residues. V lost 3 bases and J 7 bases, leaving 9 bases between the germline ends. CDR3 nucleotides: TGTGCCAGCAGTTTCAAAGGAGGTGGCTACACCTTC. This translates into CASSFKGGGYTF.

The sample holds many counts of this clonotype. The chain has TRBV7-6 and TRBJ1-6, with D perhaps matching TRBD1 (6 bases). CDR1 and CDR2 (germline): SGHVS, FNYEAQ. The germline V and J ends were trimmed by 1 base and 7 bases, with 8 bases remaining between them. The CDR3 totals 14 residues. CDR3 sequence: CASSLDRVNSPLHF. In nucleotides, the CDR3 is TGTGCCAGCAGCTTAGACAGGGTGAATTCACCCCTCCACTTT.

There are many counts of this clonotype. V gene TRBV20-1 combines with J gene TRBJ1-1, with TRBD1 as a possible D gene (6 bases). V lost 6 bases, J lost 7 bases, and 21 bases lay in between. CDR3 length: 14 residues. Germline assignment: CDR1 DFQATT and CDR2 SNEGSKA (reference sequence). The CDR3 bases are TGCAGTGCCCTGGGGAACAGGGCTAACTTTGAAGCTTTCTTT. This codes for CSALGNRANFEAFF.

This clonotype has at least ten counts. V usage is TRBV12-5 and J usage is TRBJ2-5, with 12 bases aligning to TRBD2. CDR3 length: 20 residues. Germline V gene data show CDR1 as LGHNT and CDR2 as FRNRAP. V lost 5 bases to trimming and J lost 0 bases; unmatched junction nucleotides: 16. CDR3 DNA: TGTGCTAGTGGTATTCCGACCTGGACTAGCGGGAATAAGTACCAAGAGACCCAGTACTTC. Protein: CASGIPTWTSGNKYQETQYF.

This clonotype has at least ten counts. The CDR3 loop reads CASSEYREQYF. In DNA form, the CDR3 reads TGTGCCAGCAGTGAGTACCGCGAGCAGTACTTC. The chain joins TRBV2 to TRBJ2-7; D is unresolved. The CDR3 is 11 amino acids. Per the germline V gene, CDR1 is SNHLY and CDR2 is FYNNEI. The V end was cut by 3 bases, the J end by 6 bases, with 6 bases between.

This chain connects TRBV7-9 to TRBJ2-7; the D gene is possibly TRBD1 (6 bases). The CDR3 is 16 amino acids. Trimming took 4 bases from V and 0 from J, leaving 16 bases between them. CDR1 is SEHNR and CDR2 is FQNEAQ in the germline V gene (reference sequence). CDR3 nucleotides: TGTGCCAGCAGCTACCCACAAGGACAGATCTCCTACGAGCAGTACTTC. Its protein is CASSYPQGQISYEQYF.

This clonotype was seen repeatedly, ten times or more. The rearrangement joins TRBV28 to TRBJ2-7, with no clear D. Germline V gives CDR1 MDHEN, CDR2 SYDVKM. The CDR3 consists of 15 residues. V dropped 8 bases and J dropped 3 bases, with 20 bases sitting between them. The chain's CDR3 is CASGLRSPGLYEQYF. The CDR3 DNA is TGTGCCAGCGGGCTCCGGAGCCCTGGGCTCTACGAGCAGTACTTC. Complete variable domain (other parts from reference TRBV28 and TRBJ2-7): DVKVTQSSRYLVKRTGEKVFLECVQDMDHENMFWYRQDPGLGLRLIYFSYDVKMKEKGDIPEGYSVSREKKERFSLILESASTNQTSMYLCASGLRSPGLYEQYFGPGTRLTVT.

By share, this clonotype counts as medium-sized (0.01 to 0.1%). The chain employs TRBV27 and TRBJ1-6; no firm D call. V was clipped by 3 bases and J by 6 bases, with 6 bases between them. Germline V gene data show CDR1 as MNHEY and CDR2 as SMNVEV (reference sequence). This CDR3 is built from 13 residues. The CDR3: CASSFGGNSPLHF. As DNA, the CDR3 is TGTGCCAGCAGTTTTGGAGGTAATTCACCCCTCCACTTT.

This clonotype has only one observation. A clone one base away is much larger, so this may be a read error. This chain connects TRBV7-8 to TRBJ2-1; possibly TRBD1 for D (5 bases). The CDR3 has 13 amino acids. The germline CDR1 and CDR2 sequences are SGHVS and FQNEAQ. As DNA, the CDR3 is TGTGACAGCAGCTTAGTCCAGGGAAATGAGCAGTTCTTC. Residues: CDSSLVQGNEQFF.

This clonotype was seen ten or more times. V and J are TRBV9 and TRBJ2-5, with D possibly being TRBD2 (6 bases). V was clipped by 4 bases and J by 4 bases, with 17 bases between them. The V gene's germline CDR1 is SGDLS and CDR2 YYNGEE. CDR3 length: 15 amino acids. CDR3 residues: CASSPEGRYGETQYF. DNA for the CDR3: TGTGCCAGCAGCCCGGAGGGGCGATACGGAGAGACCCAGTACTTC.

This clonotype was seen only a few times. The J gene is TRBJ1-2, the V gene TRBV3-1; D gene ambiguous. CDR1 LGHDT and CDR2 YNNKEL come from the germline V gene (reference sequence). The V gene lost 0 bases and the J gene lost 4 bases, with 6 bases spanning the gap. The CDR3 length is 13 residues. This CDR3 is CASSQDRGYGYTF. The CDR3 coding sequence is TGTGCCAGCAGCCAAGATCGGGGCTATGGCTACACCTTC.

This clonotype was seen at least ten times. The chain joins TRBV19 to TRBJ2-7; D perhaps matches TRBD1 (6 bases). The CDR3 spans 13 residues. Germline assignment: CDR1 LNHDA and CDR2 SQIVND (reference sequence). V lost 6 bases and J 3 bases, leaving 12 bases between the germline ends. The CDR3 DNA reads TGTGCCAGTAGCGCCGGGACACTCTACGAGCAGTACTTC. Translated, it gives CASSAGTLYEQYF.